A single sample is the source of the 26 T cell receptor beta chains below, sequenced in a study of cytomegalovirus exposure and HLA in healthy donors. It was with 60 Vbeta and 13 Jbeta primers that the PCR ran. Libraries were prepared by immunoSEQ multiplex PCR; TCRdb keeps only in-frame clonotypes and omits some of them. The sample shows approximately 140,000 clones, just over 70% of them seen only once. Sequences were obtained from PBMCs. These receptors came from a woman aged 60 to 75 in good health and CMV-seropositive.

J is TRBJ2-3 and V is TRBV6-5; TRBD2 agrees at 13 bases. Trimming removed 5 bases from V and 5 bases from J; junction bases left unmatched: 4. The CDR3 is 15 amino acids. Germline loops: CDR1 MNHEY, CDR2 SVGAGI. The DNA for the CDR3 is TGTGCCAGCAGTCAACTAGCGGGGGGGCGAGATACGCAGTATTTT. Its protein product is CASSQLAGGRDTQYF.

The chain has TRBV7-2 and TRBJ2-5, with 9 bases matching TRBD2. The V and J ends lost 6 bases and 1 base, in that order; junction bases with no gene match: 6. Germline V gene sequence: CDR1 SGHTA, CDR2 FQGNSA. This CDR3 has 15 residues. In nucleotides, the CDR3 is TGTGCCAGCAGTCGGACTAGCGCGTTCCAAGAGACCCAGTACTTC. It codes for CASSRTSAFQETQYF.

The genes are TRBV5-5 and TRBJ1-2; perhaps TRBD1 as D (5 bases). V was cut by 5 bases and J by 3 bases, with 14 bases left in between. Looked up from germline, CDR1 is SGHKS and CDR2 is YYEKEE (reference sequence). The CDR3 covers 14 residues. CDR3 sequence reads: CASSSMGGDYGYTF. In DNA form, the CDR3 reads TGTGCCAGCAGTTCGATGGGGGGTGACTATGGCTACACCTTC.

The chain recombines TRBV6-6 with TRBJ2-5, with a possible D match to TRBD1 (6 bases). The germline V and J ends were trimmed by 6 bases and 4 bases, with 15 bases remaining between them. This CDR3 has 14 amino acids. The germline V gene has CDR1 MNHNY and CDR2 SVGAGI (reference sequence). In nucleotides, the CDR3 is TGTGCCAGCAGATTAGACAGGATCGGAGAGACCCAGTACTTC. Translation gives CASRLDRIGETQYF.

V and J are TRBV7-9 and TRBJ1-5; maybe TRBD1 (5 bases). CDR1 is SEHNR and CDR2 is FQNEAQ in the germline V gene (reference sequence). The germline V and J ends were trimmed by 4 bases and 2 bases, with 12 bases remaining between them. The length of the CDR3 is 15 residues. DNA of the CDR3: TGTGCCAGCAGCTCAACCTTAGGGGGCAATCAGCCCCAGCATTTT. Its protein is CASSSTLGGNQPQHF.

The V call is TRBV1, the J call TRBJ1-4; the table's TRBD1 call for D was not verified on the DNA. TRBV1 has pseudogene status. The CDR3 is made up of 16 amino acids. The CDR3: CTSSQDRDRVSEKLFF. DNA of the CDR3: TGCACCAGCAGCCAAGATCGGGACAGGGTGAGTGAAAAACTGTTTTTT.

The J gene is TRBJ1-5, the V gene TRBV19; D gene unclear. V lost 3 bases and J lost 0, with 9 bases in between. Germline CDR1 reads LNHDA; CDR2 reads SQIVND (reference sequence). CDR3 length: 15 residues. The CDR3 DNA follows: TGTGCCAGTAGTATCGTCGGGAATAGCAATCAGCCCCAGCATTTT. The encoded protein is CASSIVGNSNQPQHF.

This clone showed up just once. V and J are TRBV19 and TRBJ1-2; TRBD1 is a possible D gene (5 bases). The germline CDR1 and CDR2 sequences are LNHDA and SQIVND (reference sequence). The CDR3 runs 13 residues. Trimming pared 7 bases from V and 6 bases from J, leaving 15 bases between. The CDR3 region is CASIAPARDGYTF. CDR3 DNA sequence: TGTGCCAGTATAGCCCCCGCCAGGGATGGCTACACCTTC.

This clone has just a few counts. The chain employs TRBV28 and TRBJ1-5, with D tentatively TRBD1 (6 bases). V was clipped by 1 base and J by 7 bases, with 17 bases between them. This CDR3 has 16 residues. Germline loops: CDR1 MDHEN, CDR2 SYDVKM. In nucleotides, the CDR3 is TGTGCCAGCAGTTTATTCGGGACAACTGGGCTGCAGCCCCAGCATTTT. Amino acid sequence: CASSLFGTTGLQPQHF.

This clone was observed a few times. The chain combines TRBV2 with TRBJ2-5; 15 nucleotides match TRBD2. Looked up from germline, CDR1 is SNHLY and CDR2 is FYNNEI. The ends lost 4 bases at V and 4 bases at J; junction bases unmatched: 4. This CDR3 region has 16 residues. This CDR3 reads CASSGTSGGARETQYF. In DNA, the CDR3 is TGTGCCAGCAGTGGGACTAGCGGGGGGGCGAGAGAGACCCAGTACTTC.

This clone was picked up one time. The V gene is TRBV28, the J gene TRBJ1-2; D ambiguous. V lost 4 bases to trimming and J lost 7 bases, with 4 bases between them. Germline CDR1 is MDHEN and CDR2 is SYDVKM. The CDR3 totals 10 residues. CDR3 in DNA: TGTGCCAGCAGTTCGTTTGGCTACACCTTC. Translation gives CASSSFGYTF.

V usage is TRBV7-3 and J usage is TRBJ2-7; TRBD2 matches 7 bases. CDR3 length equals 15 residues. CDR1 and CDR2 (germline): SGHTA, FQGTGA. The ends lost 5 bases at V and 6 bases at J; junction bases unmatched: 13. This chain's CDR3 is CASSTPTSAPGEQYF. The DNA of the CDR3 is TGTGCCAGCAGCACCCCAACTAGCGCACCCGGCGAGCAGTACTTC.

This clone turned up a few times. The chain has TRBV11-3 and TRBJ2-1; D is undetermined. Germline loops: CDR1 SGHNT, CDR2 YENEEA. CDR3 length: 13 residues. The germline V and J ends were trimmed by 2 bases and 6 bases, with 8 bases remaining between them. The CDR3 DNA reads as TGTGCCAGCAGCTTAAACCCTAGCAATGAGCAGTTCTTC. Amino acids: CASSLNPSNEQFF.

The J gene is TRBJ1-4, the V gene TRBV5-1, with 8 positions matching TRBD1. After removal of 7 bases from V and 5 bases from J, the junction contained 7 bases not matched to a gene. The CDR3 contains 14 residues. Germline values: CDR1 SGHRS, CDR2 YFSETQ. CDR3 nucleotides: TGCGCCAGCCACCCGGGACAGGAGAATGAAAAACTGTTTTTT. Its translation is CASHPGQENEKLFF.

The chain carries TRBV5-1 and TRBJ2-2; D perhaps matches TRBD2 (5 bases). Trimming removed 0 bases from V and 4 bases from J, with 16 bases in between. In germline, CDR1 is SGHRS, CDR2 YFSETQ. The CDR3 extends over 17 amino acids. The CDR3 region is CASSLGRMLAITGELFF. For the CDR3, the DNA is TGCGCCAGCAGCTTGGGTCGCATGCTAGCCATCACCGGGGAGCTGTTTTTT.

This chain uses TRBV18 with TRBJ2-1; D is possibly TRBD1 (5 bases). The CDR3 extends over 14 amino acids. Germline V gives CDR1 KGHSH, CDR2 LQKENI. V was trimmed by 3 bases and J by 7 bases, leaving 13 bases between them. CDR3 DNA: TGTGCCAGCTCACCTCTAGTTCAGGGAAATGAGCAGTTCTTC. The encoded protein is CASSPLVQGNEQFF.

The CDR3 protein is CASSPRQGALAYEQYF. CDR3 DNA: TGTGCCAGCAGCCCCAGACAGGGGGCTCTCGCCTACGAGCAGTACTTC. The V gene is TRBV7-6, the J gene TRBJ2-7; 10 bases agree with TRBD1. Germline CDR1 SGHVS, CDR2 FNYEAQ. CDR3 length: 16 residues. V gave up 5 bases and J gave up 2 bases; unmatched junction bases: 9.

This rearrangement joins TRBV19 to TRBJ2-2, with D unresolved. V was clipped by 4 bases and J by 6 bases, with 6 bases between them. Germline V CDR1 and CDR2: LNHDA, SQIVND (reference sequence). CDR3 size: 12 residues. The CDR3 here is CASSTPSGELFF. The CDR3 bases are TGTGCCAGTAGTACCCCTTCCGGGGAGCTGTTTTTT.

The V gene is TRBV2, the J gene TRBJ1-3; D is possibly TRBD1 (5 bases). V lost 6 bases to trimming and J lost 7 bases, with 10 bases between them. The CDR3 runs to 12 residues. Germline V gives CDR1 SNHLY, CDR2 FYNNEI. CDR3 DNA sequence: TGTGCCAGCAGGAGGGGAGGTAACACCATATATTTT. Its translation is CASRRGGNTIYF.

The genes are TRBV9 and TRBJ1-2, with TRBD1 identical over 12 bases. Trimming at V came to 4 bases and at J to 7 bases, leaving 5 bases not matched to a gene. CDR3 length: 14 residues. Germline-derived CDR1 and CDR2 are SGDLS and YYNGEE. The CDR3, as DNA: TGTGCCAGCAGCTGGGGACAGGGGGCGGGTGGCTACACCTTC. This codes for CASSWGQGAGGYTF.

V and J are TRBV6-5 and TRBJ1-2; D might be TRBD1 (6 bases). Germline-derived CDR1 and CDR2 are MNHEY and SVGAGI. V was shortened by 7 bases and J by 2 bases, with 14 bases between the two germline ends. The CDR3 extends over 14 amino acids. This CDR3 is CASKRDKQNYGYTF. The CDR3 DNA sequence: TGTGCCAGCAAACGGGACAAGCAAAACTATGGCTACACCTTC.

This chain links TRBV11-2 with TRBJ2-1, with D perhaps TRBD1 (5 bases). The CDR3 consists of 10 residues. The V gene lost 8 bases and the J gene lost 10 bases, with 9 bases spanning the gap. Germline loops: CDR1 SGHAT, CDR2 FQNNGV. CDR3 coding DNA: TGTGCCAGCGGGGCTTTCGAGCAGTTCTTC. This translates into CASGAFEQFF.

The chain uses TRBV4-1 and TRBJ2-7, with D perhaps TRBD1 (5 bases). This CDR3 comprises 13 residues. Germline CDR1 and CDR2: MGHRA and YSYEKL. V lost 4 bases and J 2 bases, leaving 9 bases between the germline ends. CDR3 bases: TGCGCCAGCAGCCTCCCAGGGACCTACGAGCAGTACTTC. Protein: CASSLPGTYEQYF.

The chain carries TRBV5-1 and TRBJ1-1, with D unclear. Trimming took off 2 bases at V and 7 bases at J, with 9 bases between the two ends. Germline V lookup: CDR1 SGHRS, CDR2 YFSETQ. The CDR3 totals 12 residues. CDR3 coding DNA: TGCGCCAGCAGCTTTTTGGGCAGTGAAGCTTTCTTT. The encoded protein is CASSFLGSEAFF.

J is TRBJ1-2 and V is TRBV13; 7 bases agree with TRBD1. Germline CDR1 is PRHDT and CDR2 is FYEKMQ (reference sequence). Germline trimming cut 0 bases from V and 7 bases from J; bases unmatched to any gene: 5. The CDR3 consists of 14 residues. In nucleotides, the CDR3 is TGTGCCAGCAGCTTAGGAGACAGGGTCGGTGGCTACACCTTC. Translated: CASSLGDRVGGYTF.

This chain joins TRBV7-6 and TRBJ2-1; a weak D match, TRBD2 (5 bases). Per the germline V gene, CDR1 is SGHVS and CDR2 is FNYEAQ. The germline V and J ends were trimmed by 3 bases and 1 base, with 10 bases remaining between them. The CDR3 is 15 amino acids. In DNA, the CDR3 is TGTGCCAGCAGCTTTGAGGCGGGTTCCTACAATGAGCAGTTCTTC. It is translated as CASSFEAGSYNEQFF.